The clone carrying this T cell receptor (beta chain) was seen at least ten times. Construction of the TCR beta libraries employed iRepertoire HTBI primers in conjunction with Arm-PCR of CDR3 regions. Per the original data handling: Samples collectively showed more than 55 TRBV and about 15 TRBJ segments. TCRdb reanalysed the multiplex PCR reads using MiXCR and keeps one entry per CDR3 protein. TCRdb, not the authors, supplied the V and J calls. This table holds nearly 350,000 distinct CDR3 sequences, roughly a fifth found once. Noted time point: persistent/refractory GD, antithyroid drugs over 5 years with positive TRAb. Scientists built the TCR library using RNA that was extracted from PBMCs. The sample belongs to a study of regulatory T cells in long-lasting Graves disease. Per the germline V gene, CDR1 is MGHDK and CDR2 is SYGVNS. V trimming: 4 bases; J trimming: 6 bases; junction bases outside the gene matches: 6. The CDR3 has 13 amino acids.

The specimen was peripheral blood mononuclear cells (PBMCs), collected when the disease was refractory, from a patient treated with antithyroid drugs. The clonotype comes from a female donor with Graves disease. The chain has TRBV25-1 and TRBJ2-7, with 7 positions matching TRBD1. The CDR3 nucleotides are TGTGCCAGCAGTGTGTCACCAGGGGGCGAGCAGTACTTC. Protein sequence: CASSVSPGGEQYF.